A single sample is the source of the 4 T cell receptor beta chains below, sequenced in a study of blood T cell repertoires in COVID-19. Using immunoSEQ multiplex PCR, the repertoire was profiled, and TCRdb retains in-frame clones only, with some absent. Of about 380,000 clones listed, 85% are singletons. What was sequenced was peripheral blood. These receptors were obtained from a woman between 18 and 29 years old with acute or convalescent COVID-19.

This clone was observed a few times. The chain recombines TRBV6-4 with TRBJ2-1; TRBD2 matches 9 bases. From germline, CDR1 is MRHNA and CDR2 SNTAGT. The CDR3 is 14 amino acids. The ends lost 6 bases at V and 9 bases at J; junction bases unmatched: 9. The CDR3: CASRVAGGSGEQFF. The DNA of the CDR3 is TGTGCCAGCAGGGTGGCGGGAGGGTCTGGTGAGCAGTTCTTC.

The genes are TRBV28 and TRBJ2-7, with 7 bases aligning to TRBD1. J gave up 9 bases and V 5 bases, and 13 bases lay outside the gene matches. Germline V gives CDR1 MDHEN, CDR2 SYDVKM. The CDR3 is made up of 14 amino acids. The CDR3 spells CASSVPGQFQGQYF. CDR3 bases: TGTGCCAGCAGTGTCCCGGGACAGTTCCAGGGGCAGTACTTC.

This clone occurred once. For the CDR3, the DNA is TGTGCCAGCAGCTTCGCGATTAGCGGGGGACTGTACTTC. It is translated as CASSFAISGGLYF. The chain couples TRBV7-2 to TRBJ2-7, with TRBD2 matching 9 bases. Unmatched junction bases numbered 9, after V lost 3 bases and J lost 12 bases. The germline V gene encodes CDR1 SGHTA and CDR2 FQGNSA. This CDR3 has 13 amino acids.

The chain recombines TRBV7-3 with TRBJ2-1; TRBD2 might be the D (7 bases). Per germline, CDR1 SGHTA and CDR2 FQGTGA. The V end was cut by 5 bases, the J end by 5 bases, with 28 bases between. The CDR3 extends over 19 amino acids. This chain's CDR3 is CASSPNRGGPPQEDNEQFF. DNA for the CDR3: TGTGCCAGCAGCCCCAATAGGGGGGGGCCTCCCCAGGAGGACAATGAGCAGTTCTTC.